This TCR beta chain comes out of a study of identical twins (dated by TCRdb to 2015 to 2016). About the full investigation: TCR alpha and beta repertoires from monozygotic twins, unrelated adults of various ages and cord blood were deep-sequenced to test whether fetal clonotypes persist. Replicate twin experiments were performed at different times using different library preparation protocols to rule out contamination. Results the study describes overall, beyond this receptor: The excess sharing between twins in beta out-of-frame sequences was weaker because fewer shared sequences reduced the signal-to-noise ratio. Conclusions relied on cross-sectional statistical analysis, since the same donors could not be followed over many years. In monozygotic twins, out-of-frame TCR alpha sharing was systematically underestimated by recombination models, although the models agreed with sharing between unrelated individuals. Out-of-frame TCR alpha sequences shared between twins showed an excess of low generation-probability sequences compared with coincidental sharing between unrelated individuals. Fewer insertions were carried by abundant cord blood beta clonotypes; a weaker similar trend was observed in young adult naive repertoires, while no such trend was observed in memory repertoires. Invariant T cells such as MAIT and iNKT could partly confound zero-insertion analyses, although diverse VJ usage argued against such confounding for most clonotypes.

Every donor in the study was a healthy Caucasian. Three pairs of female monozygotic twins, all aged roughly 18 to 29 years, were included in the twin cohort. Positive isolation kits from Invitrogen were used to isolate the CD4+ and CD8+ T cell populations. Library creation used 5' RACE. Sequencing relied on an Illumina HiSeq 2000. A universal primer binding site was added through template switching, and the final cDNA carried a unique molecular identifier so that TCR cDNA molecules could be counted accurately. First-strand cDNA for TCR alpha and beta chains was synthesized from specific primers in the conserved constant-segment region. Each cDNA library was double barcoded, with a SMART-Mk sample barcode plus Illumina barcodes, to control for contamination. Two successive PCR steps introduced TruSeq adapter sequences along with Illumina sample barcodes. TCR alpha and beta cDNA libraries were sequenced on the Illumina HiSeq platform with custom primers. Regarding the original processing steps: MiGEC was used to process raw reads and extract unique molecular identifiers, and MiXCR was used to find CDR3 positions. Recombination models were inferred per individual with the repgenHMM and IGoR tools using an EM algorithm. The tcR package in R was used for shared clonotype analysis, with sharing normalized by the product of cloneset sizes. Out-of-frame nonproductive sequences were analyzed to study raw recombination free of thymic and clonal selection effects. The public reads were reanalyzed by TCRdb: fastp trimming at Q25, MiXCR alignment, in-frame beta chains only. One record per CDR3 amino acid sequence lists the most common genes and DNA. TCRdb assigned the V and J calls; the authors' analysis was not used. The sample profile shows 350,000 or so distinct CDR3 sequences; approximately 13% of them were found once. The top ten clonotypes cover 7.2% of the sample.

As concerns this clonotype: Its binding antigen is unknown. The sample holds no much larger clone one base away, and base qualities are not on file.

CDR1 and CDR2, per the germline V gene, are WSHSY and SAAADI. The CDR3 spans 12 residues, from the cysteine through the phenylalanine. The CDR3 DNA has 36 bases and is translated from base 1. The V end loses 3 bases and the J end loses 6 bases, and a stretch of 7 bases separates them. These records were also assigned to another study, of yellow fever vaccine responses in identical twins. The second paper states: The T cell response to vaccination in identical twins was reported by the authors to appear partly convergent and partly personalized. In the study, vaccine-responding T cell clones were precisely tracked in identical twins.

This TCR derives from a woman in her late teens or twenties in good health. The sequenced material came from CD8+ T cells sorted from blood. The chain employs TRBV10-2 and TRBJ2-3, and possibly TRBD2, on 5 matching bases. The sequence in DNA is TGCGCCAGCAGTGAAACGGGGGATACGCAGTATTTT. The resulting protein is CASSETGDTQYF.